Listed here are 7 T cell receptor beta chains from one sample, sequenced in a study of T cells in Graves' hyperthyroidism and ophthalmopathy. RNA transcripts served as the template for amplifying TCR beta CDR3 regions. When the TCR CDR3 underwent first-round RT-PCR, the HTBI primer set was used. TCRdb recomputed calls from the multiplex PCR reads with MiXCR, one row per CDR3 protein. The sample shows roughly 400,000 distinct CDR3 sequences, roughly an eighth of them seen only once. Sequenced sample: blood. These receptors originate from a man aged 45-65 years with Graves' ophthalmopathy.

This chain connects TRBV10-3 to TRBJ2-3, with 9 bases fitting TRBD1. The germline V gene has CDR1 ENHRY and CDR2 SYGVKD. Trimming cost V 6 bases and J 3 bases; bases outside gene matches: 16. This CDR3 has 18 residues. CDR3 protein: CAISGSRDSGTGTDTQYF. The CDR3 coding sequence is TGTGCCATCAGCGGGTCAAGAGACTCCGGGACAGGGACAGATACGCAGTATTTT.

Ten or more counts support this clonotype. The chain has TRBV12-3 or TRBV12-4 and TRBJ2-1, with TRBD2 matching 13 bases. The CDR3 runs to 18 residues. V trimming: 6 bases; J trimming: 1 base; junction bases outside the gene matches: 9. The CDR3 spells CASSHGTSGKGSYNEQFF. The CDR3 nucleotides read TGTGCCAGCAGCCATGGGACTAGCGGGAAGGGGTCCTACAATGAGCAGTTCTTC.

This clonotype was seen many times. The chain employs TRBV9 and TRBJ1-4; D is undetermined. This CDR3 contains 13 residues. Deletions cut 3 bases from V and 10 bases from J, with 13 bases between. Germline V gene sequence: CDR1 SGDLS, CDR2 YYNGEE. Written as DNA, the CDR3 is TGTGCCAGCAGCGAGGAGGGTAGTGGAAAACTGTTTTTT. Protein product: CASSEEGSGKLFF.

This clonotype occurred many times. The chain uses TRBV11-2 and TRBJ1-1; maybe TRBD1 (6 bases). Germline V lookup: CDR1 SGHAT, CDR2 FQNNGV. V was pared by 4 bases and J by 1 base, with 16 bases between. The CDR3 is made up of 16 amino acids. The CDR3: CASSSPPGGPNTEAFF. The CDR3 region has the DNA TGTGCCAGCAGCTCCCCCCCCGGGGGCCCGAACACTGAAGCTTTCTTT. Based on the CDR3 plus reference TRBV11-2 and TRBJ1-1, the full variable domain is EAGVAQSPRYKIIEKRQSVAFWCNPISGHATLYWYQQILGQGPKLLIQFQNNGVVDDSQLPKDRFSAERLKGVDSTLKIQPAKLEDSAVYLCASSSPPGGPNTEAFFGQGTRLTVV.

In its sample, this clonotype was seen many times. V gene TRBV3-1 combines with J gene TRBJ1-4; D gene unclear. V dropped 0 bases and J dropped 2 bases, with 10 bases sitting between them. CDR1 is LGHDT, CDR2 YNNKEL, per germline (reference sequence). This CDR3 has 16 residues. The CDR3 region has the DNA TGTGCCAGCAGCCAAGACGGTCCGGGGACTAATGAAAAACTGTTTTTT. Translation: CASSQDGPGTNEKLFF.

Concerning this clonotype itself: Given a much more abundant clone one base away, this may be a read error. The genes are TRBV5-5 and TRBJ2-1; maybe TRBD1 (5 bases). The CDR3 covers 15 residues. Germline assignment: CDR1 SGHKS and CDR2 YYEKEE (reference sequence). Here the CDR3 reads CASSLDGRVGNGQFF. For the CDR3, the DNA is TGTGCCAGCAGCTTGGACGGCAGGGTAGGCAATGGGCAGTTCTTC. Variable domain in full (rest from reference TRBV5-5 and TRBJ2-1): DAGVTQSPTHLIKTRGQQVTLRCSPISGHKSVSWYQQVLGQGPQFIFQYYEKEERGRGNFPDRFSARQFPNYSSELNVNALLLGDSALYLCASSLDGRVGNGQFFGPGTRLTVL.

At least ten counts were recorded for this clonotype. This chain joins TRBV6-1 and TRBJ1-1; D is unclear. V lost 7 bases and J 0 bases, leaving 18 bases between the germline ends. This CDR3 is 16 amino acids long. CDR1 and CDR2 from the germline V gene are MNHNS and SASEGT. DNA for the CDR3: TGTGCCAGCATTTTAGGTTTCGGCCTTCTGAACACTGAAGCTTTCTTT. Protein sequence: CASILGFGLLNTEAFF.